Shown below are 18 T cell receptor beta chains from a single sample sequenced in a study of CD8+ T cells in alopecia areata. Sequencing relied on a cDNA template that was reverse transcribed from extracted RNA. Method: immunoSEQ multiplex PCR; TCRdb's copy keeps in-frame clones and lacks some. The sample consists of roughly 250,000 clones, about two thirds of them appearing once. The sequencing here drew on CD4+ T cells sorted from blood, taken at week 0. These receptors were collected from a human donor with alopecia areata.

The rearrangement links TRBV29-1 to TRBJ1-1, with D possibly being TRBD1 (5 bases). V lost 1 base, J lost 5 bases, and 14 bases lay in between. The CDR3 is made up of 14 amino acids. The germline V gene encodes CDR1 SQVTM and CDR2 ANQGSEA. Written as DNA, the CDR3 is TGCAGCGTTGAAGCGGCAGGGAGGAGGACTGAAGCTTTCTTT. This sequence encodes CSVEAAGRRTEAFF.

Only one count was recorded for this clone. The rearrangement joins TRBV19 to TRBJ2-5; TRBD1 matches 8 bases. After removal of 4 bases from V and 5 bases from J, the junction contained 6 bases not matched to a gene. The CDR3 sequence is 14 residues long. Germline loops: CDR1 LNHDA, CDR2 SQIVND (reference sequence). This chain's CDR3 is CASSTLTGEETQYF. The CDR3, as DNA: TGTGCCAGTAGTACCTTGACAGGGGAGGAGACCCAGTACTTC.

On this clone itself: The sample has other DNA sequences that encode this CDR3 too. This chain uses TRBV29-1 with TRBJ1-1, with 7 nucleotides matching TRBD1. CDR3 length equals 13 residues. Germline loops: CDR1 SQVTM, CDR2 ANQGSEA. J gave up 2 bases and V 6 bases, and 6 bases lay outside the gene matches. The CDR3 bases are TGCAGCGTCGCCGGGACAGTCAACACTGAAGCTTTCTTT. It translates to CSVAGTVNTEAFF.

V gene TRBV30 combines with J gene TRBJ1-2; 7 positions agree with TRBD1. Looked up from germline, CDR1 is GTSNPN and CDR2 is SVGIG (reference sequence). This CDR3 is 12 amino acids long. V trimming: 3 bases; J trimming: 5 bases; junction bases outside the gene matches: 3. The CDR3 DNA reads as TGTGCCTGGAGAGGGGGCCGGTATGGCTACACCTTC. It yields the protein CAWRGGRYGYTF.

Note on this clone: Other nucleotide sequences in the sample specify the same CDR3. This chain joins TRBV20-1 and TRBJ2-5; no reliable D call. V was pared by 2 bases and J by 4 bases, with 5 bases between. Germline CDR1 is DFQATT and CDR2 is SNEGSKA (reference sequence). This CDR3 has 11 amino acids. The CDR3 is CSARPLETQYF. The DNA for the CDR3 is TGCAGTGCTAGACCACTAGAGACCCAGTACTTC.

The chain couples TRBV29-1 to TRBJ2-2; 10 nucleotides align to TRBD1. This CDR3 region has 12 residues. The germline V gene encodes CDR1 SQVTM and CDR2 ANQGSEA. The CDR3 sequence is CADRGRAGELFF. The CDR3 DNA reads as TGCGCCGACAGGGGGCGAGCCGGGGAGCTGTTTTTT.

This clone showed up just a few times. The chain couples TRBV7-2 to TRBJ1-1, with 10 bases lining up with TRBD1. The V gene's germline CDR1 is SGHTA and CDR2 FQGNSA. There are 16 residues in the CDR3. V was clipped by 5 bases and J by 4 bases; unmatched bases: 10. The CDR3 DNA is TGTGCCAGCAGCCCGGACAGGGGGACGTGGGCCACTGAAGCTTTCTTT. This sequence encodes CASSPDRGTWATEAFF.

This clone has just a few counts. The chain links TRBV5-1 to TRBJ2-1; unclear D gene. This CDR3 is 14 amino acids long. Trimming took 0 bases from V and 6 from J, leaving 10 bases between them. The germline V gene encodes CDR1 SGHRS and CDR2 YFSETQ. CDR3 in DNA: TGCGCCAGCAGCTTGGAAAACGGCGGCAATGAGCAGTTCTTC. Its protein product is CASSLENGGNEQFF.

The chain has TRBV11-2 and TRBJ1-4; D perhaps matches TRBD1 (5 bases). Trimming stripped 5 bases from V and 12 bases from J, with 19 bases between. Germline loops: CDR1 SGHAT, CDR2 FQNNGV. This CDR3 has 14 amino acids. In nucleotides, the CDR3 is TGTGCCAGCAGCCCCAGCAGGGACTTGGGTGAACTGTTTTTT. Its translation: CASSPSRDLGELFF.

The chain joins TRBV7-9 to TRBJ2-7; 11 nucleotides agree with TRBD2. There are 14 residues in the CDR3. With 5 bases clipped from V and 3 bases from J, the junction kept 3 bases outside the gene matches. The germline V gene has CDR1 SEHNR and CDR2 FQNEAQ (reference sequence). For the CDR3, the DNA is TGTGCCAGCAGCACTAGCGGGGGAGGCTACGAGCAGTACTTC. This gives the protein CASSTSGGGYEQYF.

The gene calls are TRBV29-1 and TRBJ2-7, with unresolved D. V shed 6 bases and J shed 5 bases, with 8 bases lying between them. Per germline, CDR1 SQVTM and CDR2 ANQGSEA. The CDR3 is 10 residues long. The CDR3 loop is CSVFLHEQYF. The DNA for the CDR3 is TGCAGCGTATTCCTCCACGAGCAGTACTTC.

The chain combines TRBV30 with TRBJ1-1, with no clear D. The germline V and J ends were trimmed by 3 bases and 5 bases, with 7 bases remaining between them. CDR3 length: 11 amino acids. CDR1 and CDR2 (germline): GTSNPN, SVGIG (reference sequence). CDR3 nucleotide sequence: TGTGCCTGGAGCCCAGGAACTGAAGCTTTCTTT. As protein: CAWSPGTEAFF. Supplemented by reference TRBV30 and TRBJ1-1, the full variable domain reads SQTIHQWPATLVQPVGSPLSLECTVEGTSNPNLYWYRQAAGRGLQLLFYSVGIGQISSEVPQNLSASRPQDRQFILSSKKLLLSDSGFYLCAWSPGTEAFFGQGTRLTVV.

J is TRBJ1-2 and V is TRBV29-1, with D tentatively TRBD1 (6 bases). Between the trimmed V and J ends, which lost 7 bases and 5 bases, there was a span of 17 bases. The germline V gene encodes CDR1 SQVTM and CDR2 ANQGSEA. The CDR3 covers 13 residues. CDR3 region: CSGGPTGIYGYTF. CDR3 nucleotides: TGCAGCGGGGGGCCAACGGGGATTTATGGCTACACCTTC.

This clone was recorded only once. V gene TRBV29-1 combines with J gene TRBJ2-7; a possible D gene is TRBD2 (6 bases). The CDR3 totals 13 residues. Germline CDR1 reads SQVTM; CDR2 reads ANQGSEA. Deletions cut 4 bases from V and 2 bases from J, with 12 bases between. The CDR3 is CSVARGSAYEQYF. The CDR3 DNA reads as TGCAGCGTTGCGCGGGGTTCGGCCTACGAGCAGTACTTC.

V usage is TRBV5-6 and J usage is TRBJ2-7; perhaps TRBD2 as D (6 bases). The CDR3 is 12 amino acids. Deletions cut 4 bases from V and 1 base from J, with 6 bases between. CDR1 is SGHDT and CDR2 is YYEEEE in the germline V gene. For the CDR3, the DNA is TGTGCCAGCAGCCGGGAGTCCTACGAGCAGTACTTC. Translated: CASSRESYEQYF.

For the CDR3, the DNA is TGTGCCTGGGCTAGCCCCGTACGCACTTACAATGAGCAGTTCTTC. Its protein is CAWASPVRTYNEQFF. V usage is TRBV30 and J usage is TRBJ2-1; perhaps TRBD2 as D (5 bases). With 5 bases removed from V and 4 bases from J, the gap between germline ends came to 18 bases. Germline V CDR1 and CDR2: GTSNPN, SVGIG (reference sequence). This CDR3 contains 15 residues.

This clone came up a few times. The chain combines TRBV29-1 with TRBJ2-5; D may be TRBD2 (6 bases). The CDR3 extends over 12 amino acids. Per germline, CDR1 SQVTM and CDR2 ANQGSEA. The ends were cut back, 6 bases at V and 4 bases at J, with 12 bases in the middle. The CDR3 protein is CSVGRLGETQYF. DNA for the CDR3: TGCAGCGTCGGGAGACTCGGAGAGACCCAGTACTTC.

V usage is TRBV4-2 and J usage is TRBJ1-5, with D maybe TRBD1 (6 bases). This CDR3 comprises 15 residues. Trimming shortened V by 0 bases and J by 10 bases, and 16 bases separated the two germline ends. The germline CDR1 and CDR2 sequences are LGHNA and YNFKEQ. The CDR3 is CASSQDLSGARPQHF. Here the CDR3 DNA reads TGTGCCAGCAGCCAAGATTTGTCAGGGGCGCGCCCCCAGCATTTT.